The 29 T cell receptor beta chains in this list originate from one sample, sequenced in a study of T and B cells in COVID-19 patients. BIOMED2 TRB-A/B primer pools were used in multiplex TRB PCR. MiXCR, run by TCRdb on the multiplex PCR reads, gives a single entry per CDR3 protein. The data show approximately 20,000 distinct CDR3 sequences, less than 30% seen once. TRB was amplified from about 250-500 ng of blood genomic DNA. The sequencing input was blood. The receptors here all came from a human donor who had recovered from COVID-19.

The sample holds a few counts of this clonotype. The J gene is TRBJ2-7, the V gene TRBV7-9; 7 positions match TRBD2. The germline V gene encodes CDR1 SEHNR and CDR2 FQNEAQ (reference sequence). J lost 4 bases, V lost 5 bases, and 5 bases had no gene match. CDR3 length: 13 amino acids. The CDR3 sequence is CASSPPGGYEQYF. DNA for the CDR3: TGTGCCAGCAGCCCCCCGGGGGGATACGAGCAGTACTTC.

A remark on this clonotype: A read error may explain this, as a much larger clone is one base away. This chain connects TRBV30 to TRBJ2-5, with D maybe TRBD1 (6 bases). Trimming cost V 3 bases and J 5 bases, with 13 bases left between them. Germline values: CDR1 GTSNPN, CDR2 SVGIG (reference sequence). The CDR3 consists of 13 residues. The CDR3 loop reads CAWRGHLKETQYF. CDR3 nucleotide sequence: TGTGCCTGGAGGGGACACTTGAAGGAGACCCAGTACTTC.

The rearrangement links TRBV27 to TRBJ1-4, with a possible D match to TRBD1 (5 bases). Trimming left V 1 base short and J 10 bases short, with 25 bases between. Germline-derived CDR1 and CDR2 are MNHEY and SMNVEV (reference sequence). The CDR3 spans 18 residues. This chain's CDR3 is CASSLLGGPASIRGKLFF. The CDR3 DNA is TGTGCCAGCAGTTTATTGGGGGGTCCCGCCTCAATCCGGGGAAAACTGTTTTTT.

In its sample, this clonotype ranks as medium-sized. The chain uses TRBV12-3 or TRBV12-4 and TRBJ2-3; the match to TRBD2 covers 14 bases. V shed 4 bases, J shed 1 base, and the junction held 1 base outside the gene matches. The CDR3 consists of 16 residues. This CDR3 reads CASSSGLAGGTDTQYF. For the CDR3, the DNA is TGTGCCAGCAGTTCGGGACTAGCGGGGGGCACAGATACGCAGTATTTT.

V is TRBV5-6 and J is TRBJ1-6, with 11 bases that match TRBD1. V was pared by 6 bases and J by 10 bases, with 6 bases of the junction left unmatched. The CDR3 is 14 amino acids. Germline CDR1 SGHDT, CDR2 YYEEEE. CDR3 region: CASNSGTGGSPLHF. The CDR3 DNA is TGTGCCAGCAACTCCGGGACAGGGGGATCACCCCTCCACTTT.

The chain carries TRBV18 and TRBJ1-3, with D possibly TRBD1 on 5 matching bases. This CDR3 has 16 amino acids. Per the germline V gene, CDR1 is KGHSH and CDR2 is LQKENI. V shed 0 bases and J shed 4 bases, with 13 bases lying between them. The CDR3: CASSPPKGVVGNTIYF. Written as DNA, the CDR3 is TGTGCCAGCTCACCACCGAAAGGGGTGGTAGGAAACACCATATATTTT.

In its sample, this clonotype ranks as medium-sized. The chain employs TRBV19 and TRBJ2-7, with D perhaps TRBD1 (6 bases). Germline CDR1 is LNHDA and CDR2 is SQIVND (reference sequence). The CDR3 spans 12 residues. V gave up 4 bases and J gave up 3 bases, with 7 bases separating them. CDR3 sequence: CASSSRGYEQYF. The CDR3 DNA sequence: TGTGCCAGTAGTAGCAGGGGCTACGAGCAGTACTTC.

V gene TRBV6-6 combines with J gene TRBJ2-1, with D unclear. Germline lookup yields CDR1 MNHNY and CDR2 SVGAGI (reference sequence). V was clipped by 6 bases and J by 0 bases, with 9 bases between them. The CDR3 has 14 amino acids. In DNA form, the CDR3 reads TGTGCCAGCAGACTCGAAGTCTCCTACAATGAGCAGTTCTTC. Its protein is CASRLEVSYNEQFF.

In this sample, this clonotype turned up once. CDR3 DNA: TGCAGTGCTAGAGATCGGGAGACTAGGAATGAGCAGTTCTTC. Translated, it gives CSARDRETRNEQFF. The chain joins TRBV20-1 to TRBJ2-1, with D possibly TRBD2 on 6 matching bases. The CDR3 consists of 14 residues. Germline V CDR1 and CDR2: DFQATT, SNEGSKA (reference sequence). V shed 0 bases and J shed 7 bases, with 13 bases lying between them.

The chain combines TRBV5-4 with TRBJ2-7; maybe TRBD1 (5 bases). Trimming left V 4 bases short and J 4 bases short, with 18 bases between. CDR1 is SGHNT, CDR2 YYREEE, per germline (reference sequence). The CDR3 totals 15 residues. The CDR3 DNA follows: TGTGCCAGCAGCCGGGTTGGGGCTCCCCATTACGAGCAGTACTTC. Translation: CASSRVGAPHYEQYF.

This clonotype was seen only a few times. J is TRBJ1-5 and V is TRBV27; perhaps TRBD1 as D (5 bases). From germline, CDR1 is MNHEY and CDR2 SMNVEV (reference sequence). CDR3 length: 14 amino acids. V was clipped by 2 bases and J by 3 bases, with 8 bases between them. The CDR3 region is CASSLTGPNQPQHF. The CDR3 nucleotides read TGTGCCAGCAGTTTAACAGGTCCCAATCAGCCCCAGCATTTT.

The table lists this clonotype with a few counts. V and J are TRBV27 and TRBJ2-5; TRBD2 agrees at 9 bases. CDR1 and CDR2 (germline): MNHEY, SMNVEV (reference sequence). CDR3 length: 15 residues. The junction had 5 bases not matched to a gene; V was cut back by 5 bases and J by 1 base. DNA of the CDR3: TGTGCCAGCAGTCAGGGACTAGCTGGCCAAGAGACCCAGTACTTC. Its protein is CASSQGLAGQETQYF.

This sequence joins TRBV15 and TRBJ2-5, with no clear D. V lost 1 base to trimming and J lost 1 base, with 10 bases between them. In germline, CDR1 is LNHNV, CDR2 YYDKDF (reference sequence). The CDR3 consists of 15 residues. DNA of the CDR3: TGTGCCACCAGCAGAGGCCTAGGTGGCCAAGAGACCCAGTACTTC. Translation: CATSRGLGGQETQYF.

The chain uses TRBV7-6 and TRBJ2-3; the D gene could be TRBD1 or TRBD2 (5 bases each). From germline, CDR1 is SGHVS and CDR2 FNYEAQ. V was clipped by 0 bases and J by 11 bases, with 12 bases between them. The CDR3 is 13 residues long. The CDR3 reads CASSLAEGFGQYF. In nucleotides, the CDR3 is TGTGCCAGCAGCTTAGCCGAGGGGTTTGGGCAGTATTTT.

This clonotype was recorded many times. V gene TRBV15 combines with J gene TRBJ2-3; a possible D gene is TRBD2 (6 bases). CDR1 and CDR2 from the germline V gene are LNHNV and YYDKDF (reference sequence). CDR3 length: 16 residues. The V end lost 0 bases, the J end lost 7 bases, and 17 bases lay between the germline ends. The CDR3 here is CATSRDWDLSGNTQYF. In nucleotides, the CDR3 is TGTGCCACCAGCAGAGATTGGGACTTGTCGGGTAATACGCAGTATTTT.

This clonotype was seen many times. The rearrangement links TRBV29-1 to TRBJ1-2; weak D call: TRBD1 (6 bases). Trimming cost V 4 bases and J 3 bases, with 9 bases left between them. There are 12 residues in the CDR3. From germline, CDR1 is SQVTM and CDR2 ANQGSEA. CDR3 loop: CSVGEGDYGYTF. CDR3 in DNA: TGCAGCGTTGGGGAGGGGGACTATGGCTACACCTTC.

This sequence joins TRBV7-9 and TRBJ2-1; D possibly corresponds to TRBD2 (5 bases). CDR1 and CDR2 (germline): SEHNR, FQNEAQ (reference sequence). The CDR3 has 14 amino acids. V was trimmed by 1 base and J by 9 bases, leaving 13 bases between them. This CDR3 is CASSLEAIAGEQFF. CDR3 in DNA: TGTGCCAGCAGCTTAGAGGCTATTGCGGGTGAGCAGTTCTTC.

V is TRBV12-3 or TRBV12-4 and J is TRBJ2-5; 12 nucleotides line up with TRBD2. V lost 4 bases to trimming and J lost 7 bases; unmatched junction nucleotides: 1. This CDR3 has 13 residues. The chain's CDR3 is CASSSGLAGTQYF. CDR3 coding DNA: TGTGCCAGCAGTTCGGGACTAGCGGGGACCCAGTACTTC.

The CDR3 region is CASRARIEGAEGNTIYF. For the CDR3, the DNA is TGTGCCAGCAGGGCGAGGATCGAGGGGGCGGAAGGAAACACCATATATTTT. The V gene is TRBV12-3 or TRBV12-4, the J gene TRBJ1-3; 7 nucleotides agree with TRBD1. Unmatched junction bases numbered 15, after V lost 6 bases and J lost 4 bases. This CDR3 has 17 residues.

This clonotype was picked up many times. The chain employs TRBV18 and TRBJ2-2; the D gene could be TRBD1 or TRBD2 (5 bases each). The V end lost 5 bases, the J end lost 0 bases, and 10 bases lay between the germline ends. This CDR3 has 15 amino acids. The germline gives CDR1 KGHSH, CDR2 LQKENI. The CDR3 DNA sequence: TGTGCCAGCTCAACCGGGACCGCGAACACCGGGGAGCTGTTTTTT. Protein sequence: CASSTGTANTGELFF.

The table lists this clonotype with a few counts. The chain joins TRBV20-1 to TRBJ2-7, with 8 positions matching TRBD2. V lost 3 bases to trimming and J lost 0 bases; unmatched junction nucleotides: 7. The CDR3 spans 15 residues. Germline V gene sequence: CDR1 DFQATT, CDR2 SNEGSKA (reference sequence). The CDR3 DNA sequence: TGCAGTGCTAGGCCGACTAGCGCAAACTCCTACGAGCAGTACTTC. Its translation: CSARPTSANSYEQYF.

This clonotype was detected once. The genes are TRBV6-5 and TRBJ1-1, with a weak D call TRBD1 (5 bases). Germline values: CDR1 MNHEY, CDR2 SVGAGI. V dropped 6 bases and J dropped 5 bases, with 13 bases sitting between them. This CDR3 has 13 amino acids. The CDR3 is CASSPGTWTEAFF. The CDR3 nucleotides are TGTGCCAGCAGCCCAGGGACCTGGACTGAAGCTTTCTTT.

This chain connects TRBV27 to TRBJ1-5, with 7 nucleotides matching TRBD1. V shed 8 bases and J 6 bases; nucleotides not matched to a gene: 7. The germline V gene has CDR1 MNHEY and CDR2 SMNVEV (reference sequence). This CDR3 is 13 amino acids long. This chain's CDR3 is CASHTEGAQPQHF. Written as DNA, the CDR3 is TGTGCCAGCCATACAGAGGGGGCTCAGCCCCAGCATTTT.

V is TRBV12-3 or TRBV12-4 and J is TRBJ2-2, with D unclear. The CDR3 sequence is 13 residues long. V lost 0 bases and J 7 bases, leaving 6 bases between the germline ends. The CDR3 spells CASSLAKFGELFF. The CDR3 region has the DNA TGTGCCAGCAGTTTAGCGAAGTTCGGGGAGCTGTTTTTT.

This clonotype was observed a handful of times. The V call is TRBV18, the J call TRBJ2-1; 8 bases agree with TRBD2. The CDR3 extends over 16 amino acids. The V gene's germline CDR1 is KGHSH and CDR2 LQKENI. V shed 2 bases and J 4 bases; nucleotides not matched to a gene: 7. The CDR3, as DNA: TGTGCCAGCTCACCAATAAGCGGGAGAGCATACAATGAGCAGTTCTTC. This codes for CASSPISGRAYNEQFF.

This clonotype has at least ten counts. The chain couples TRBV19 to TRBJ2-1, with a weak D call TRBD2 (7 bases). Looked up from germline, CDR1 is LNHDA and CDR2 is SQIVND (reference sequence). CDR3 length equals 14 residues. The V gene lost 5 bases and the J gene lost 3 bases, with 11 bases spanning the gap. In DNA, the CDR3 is TGTGCCAGTAGTCTCGGGGGGCTCTACAATGAGCAGTTCTTC. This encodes CASSLGGLYNEQFF.

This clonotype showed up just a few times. The CDR3 is CASSSNPGQGSGNTIYF. CDR3 nucleotides: TGTGCCAGCAGCTCTAACCCGGGACAGGGATCAGGAAACACCATATATTTT. V gene TRBV5-6 combines with J gene TRBJ1-3, with 9 positions matching TRBD1. The length of the CDR3 is 17 residues. CDR1 is SGHDT, CDR2 YYEEEE, per germline. V trimming: 3 bases; J trimming: 4 bases; junction bases outside the gene matches: 11.

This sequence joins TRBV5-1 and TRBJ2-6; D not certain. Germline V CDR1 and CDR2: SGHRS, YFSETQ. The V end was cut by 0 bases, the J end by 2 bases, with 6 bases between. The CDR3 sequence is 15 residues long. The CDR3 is CASSLEWAGANVLTF. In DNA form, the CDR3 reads TGCGCCAGCAGCTTGGAGTGGGCTGGGGCCAACGTCCTGACTTTC.

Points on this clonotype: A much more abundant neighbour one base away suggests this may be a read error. The CDR3 reads CASRTQNSGANVPTF. The CDR3 DNA is TGTGCCAGTAGGACACAGAACTCTGGGGCCAACGTCCCGACTTTC. The rearrangement uses TRBV19 and TRBJ2-6; a possible D gene is TRBD1 (5 bases). CDR1 is LNHDA, CDR2 SQIVND, per germline (reference sequence). This CDR3 comprises 15 residues.